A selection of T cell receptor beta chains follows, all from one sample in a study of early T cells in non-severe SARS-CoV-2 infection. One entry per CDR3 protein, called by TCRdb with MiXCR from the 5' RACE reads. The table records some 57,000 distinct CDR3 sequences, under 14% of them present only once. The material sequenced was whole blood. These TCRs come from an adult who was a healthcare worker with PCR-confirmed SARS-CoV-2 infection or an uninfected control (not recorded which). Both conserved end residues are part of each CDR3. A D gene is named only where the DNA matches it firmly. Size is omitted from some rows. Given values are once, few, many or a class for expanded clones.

cdr3_nt: TGTGCCAGCAGTGGCGCCCAAGAGACCCAGTACTTC
cdr3_aa: CASSGAQETQYF
v_call: TRBV7-2
j_call: TRBJ2-5
clone_size: NA
d_call: NA

cdr3_nt: TGCAGCGTTGAGAGGGGATCGGCCGGGGAGCTGTTTTTT
cdr3_aa: CSVERGSAGELFF
v_call: TRBV29-1
j_call: TRBJ2-2
clone_size: NA
d_call: NA

cdr3_nt: TGCGCCAGCAGCCTCACCGGGACAGAGGTTTATGGCTACACCTTC
cdr3_aa: CASSLTGTEVYGYTF
v_call: TRBV4-1
j_call: TRBJ1-2
clone_size: few
d_call: TRBD1

cdr3_nt: TGTGCCAGCAGCCCTTATGGGACAGGGCATGAGCAGTTCTTC
cdr3_aa: CASSPYGTGHEQFF
v_call: TRBV7-9
j_call: TRBJ2-1
clone_size: many
d_call: TRBD1

cdr3_nt: TGCGCCAGCAGTGTTGGGGGGGACTACAATGAGCAGTTCTTC
cdr3_aa: CASSVGGDYNEQFF
v_call: TRBV10-2
j_call: TRBJ2-1
clone_size: many
d_call: TRBD2

cdr3_nt: TGTGCCAGCAGGATCAGTGCGCGGGAAAAACTGTTTTTT
cdr3_aa: CASRISAREKLFF
v_call: TRBV28
j_call: TRBJ1-4
clone_size: few
d_call: NA

cdr3_nt: TGTGCCAGCAGCCAAGATTCGGCTCACGTCGGGGGAGGCTACACCTTC
cdr3_aa: CASSQDSAHVGGGYTF
v_call: TRBV4-2
j_call: TRBJ1-2
clone_size: NA
d_call: NA

cdr3_nt: TGTGCCAGCTCACCAGAGGGGGAGACCCAGTACTTC
cdr3_aa: CASSPEGETQYF
v_call: TRBV18
j_call: TRBJ2-5
clone_size: many
d_call: NA

cdr3_nt: TGCAGTGCTAGAGTGGGCCGGGGGGTCGGTGAAAAACTGTTTTTT
cdr3_aa: CSARVGRGVGEKLFF
v_call: TRBV20-1
j_call: TRBJ1-4
clone_size: few
d_call: NA

cdr3_nt: TGTGCCAGCAGCTTAAGGACCGGGATGAACACAGATACGCAGTATTTT
cdr3_aa: CASSLRTGMNTDTQYF
v_call: TRBV11-2
j_call: TRBJ2-3
clone_size: NA
d_call: NA

cdr3_nt: TGCGCCAGCAGTCAGGGCGGCCGGGTACCCTGGGGGGAGCAGTTCTTC
cdr3_aa: CASSQGGRVPWGEQFF
v_call: TRBV23-1
j_call: TRBJ2-1
clone_size: few
d_call: NA

cdr3_nt: TGTGCCAGCAGCGAAGGACTAGTACCGACCCAGTACTTC
cdr3_aa: CASSEGLVPTQYF
v_call: TRBV6-6
j_call: TRBJ2-5
clone_size: many
d_call: TRBD2

cdr3_nt: TGTGCCAGCAGTCCCCTAGCGGGGGCGGCCGGGGAGCTGTTTTTT
cdr3_aa: CASSPLAGAAGELFF
v_call: TRBV6-6
j_call: TRBJ2-2
clone_size: NA
d_call: TRBD2